The present entry profiles one T cell receptor (beta chain) with its context. The data belong to a study of cytomegalovirus exposure and HLA in healthy donors. The PCR contained 60 Vbeta and 13 Jbeta primers. The table came from immunoSEQ multiplex PCR; TCRdb's copy has only in-frame clones and leaves some out. The sample carries 120,000 to 150,000 clones, over 80% recorded once. From germline, CDR1 is MNHEY and CDR2 SMNVEV (reference sequence). V was shortened by 5 bases and J by 4 bases, with 18 bases between the two germline ends. CDR3 size: 16 residues. The sample was PBMCs. The TCR originated in a female donor in good health and CMV-seronegative. The V gene is TRBV27, the J gene TRBJ2-1, with a tentative D call TRBD1 (6 bases). The CDR3 protein is CASSQNRERGYNEQFF. The CDR3 DNA reads as TGTGCCAGCAGTCAAAACAGGGAACGAGGATACAATGAGCAGTTCTTC.